This T cell receptor beta chain was sequenced during a study of blood T cell repertoires in COVID-19. In the original workflow: Amplification with reference gene primers provided the estimates of nucleated cell counts. The method was immunoSEQ multiplex PCR; TCRdb's version includes in-frame clones alone and lacks a portion of them. From that table come the V and J calls and clone size; the DNA was used to work out D and trimming. The sample has more than 250,000 clones, around 88% seen once; the top ten hold around 1.6%. The CDR3 runs to 14 residues. V dropped 6 bases and J dropped 4 bases, with 14 bases sitting between them. CDR1 and CDR2 (germline): LNHDA, SQIVND (reference sequence).

The V gene is TRBV19, the J gene TRBJ2-3, with D uncertain. The source is a woman in her thirties with COVID-19, enrolled during active disease. Specimen: peripheral blood. The CDR3 sequence: CASSHNLGADTQYF. The CDR3 DNA follows: TGTGCCAGTAGCCATAACCTAGGCGCAGATACGCAGTATTTT.